These 2 T cell receptor beta chains share one sample of origin, sequenced in a study of immune characterization of retroperitoneal liposarcoma. TCRdb re-called the PCR reads through MiXCR, storing one row per CDR3 protein. This repertoire shows more than 10,000 distinct CDR3 sequences, around 30% found once; its top ten account for approximately 8.5%. The sequenced sample consisted of tumor tissue. The source of these receptors is a male donor with retroperitoneal liposarcoma.

This chain connects TRBV7-6 to TRBJ2-5; TRBD2 agrees at 9 bases. This CDR3 has 18 amino acids. The V segment lost 1 base and the J segment 4 bases; nucleotides outside the gene matches: 13. Per germline, CDR1 SGHVS and CDR2 FNYEAQ. In nucleotides, the CDR3 is TGTGCCAGCAGCTTAGAGGGGGCGAGCGGGGGGCCCGGAGAGACCCAGTACTTC. Amino acid sequence: CASSLEGASGGPGETQYF.

This chain connects TRBV11-3 to TRBJ2-1; maybe TRBD2 (8 bases). Trimming took off 5 bases at V and 8 bases at J, with 28 bases between the two ends. The CDR3 totals 18 residues. Germline loops: CDR1 SGHNT, CDR2 YENEEA. CDR3 protein: CASSRSTGASGSQDEQFF. As DNA, the CDR3 is TGTGCCAGCAGCCGTTCCACAGGGGCTAGCGGGTCACAAGATGAGCAGTTCTTC.